Below are 18 T cell receptor beta chains sequenced from a single sample in a study of blood T cells in healthy people across ages. A second PCR, run for roughly 7 to 11 cycles, used a sample-barcoded 5' primer plus a J-beta primer mix. MiXCR, run by TCRdb on the 5' RACE reads, gives a single entry per CDR3 protein. The sample lists 1 million or so distinct CDR3 sequences, under 30% occurring once. This sample also belongs to another study, concerning T cells of mothers and their children.

The material sequenced was blood. The receptors come from a girl aged 2 to 9 in good health.

This clonotype was seen only once. This chain links TRBV14 with TRBJ1-1; TRBD1 matches 11 bases. V shed 10 bases, J shed 0 bases, and the junction held 7 bases outside the gene matches. CDR1 is SGHDN, CDR2 FVKESK, per germline. The CDR3 consists of 15 residues. CDR3 nucleotide sequence: TGTGCCACCTCAGGGACAGGGGGAATGAACACTGAAGCTTTCTTT. Translation: CATSGTGGMNTEAFF. The whole variable domain, remainder taken from reference TRBV14 and TRBJ1-1, is EAGVTQFPSHSVIEKGQTVTLRCDPISGHDNLYWYRRVMGKEIKFLLHFVKESKQDESGMPNNRFLAERTGGTYSTLKVQPAELEDSGVYFCATSGTGGMNTEAFFGQGTRLTVV.

This clonotype was seen only once. This sequence joins TRBV7-9 and TRBJ1-2; D may be TRBD1 (5 bases). Germline V gene lookup returns CDR1 SEHNR and CDR2 FQNEAQ (reference sequence). V lost 5 bases to trimming and J lost 1 base, with 14 bases between them. CDR3 size: 15 residues. The CDR3 sequence is CASSIDSVYNYGYTF. The CDR3 DNA reads as TGTGCCAGCAGCATCGACAGCGTCTATAACTATGGCTACACCTTC.

This clonotype has ten or more counts. The V gene is TRBV6-1, the J gene TRBJ2-1; D is unclear. CDR3 length: 13 residues. Germline V gene data show CDR1 as MNHNS and CDR2 as SASEGT. Trimming took off 2 bases at V and 3 bases at J, with 5 bases between the two ends. The CDR3 sequence is CASSERVYNEQFF. CDR3 coding DNA: TGTGCCAGCAGTGAACGGGTCTACAATGAGCAGTTCTTC.

This clonotype was observed a few times. The chain uses TRBV29-1 and TRBJ2-5; a possible D gene is TRBD2 (6 bases). The J call may be mistaken, given a closer DNA end match to TRBJ2-1. The CDR3 extends over 14 amino acids. From germline, CDR1 is SQVTM and CDR2 ANQGSEA. CDR3 sequence reads: CSVHSWGENNEQFF. CDR3 DNA: TGCAGCGTCCACTCCTGGGGGGAAAACAATGAGCAGTTCTTC.

This clonotype appeared a few times. The V call is TRBV12-3 or TRBV12-4, the J call TRBJ1-5; D gene uncertain. V was shortened by 5 bases and J by 4 bases, with 12 bases between the two germline ends. CDR3 length: 14 amino acids. CDR3 residues: CASSLGVTNQPQHF. The CDR3 DNA follows: TGTGCCAGCAGTCTTGGGGTGACTAATCAGCCCCAGCATTTT.

The gene calls are TRBV4-1 and TRBJ2-5, with 9 positions matching TRBD1. The J call may be wrong; the DNA end is better matched by TRBJ2-1. Germline CDR1 is MGHRA and CDR2 is YSYEKL. This CDR3 has 16 amino acids. This CDR3 reads CASSQSDRGIKNEQFF. The CDR3 DNA sequence: TGCGCCAGCAGCCAATCGGACAGGGGAATAAAGAATGAGCAGTTCTTC.

This clonotype has more than one count but fewer than ten. The J gene is TRBJ2-5, the V gene TRBV19; D tentatively reads TRBD1 or TRBD2 (5 bases each). The DNA end lines up better with TRBJ2-7; the J call may be wrong. The length of the CDR3 is 14 residues. Germline assignment: CDR1 LNHDA and CDR2 SQIVND (reference sequence). CDR3 nucleotide sequence: TGTGCCAGTTCGGGGCGGAAAGGGGACTACGAGCAGTACTTC. Residues: CASSGRKGDYEQYF.

The rearrangement joins TRBV7-2 to TRBJ2-5; possibly TRBD1 for D (6 bases). CDR3 length: 16 residues. Germline V CDR1 and CDR2: SGHTA, FQGNSA. Trimming took off 3 bases at V and 4 bases at J, with 18 bases between the two ends. The CDR3 here is CASSFWGPLSGETQYF. The CDR3 DNA reads TGTGCCAGCAGCTTCTGGGGGCCTTTATCAGGAGAGACCCAGTACTTC.

This clonotype turned up a few times. The chain combines TRBV29-1 with TRBJ1-1; 9 nucleotides match TRBD1. Looked up from germline, CDR1 is SQVTM and CDR2 is ANQGSEA. J was trimmed by 4 bases and V by 5 bases; bases with no gene match: 14. This CDR3 is built from 16 residues. In DNA form, the CDR3 reads TGCAGCGTTAAAGGACAGGGGCTCTTAGTGGGCACTGAAGCTTTCTTT. This translates into CSVKGQGLLVGTEAFF.

The chain uses TRBV20-1 and TRBJ2-3, with 8 bases matching TRBD1. V lost 7 bases to trimming and J lost 9 bases; unmatched junction nucleotides: 15. CDR3 length: 14 amino acids. Germline V gene data show CDR1 as DFQATT and CDR2 as SNEGSKA (reference sequence). CDR3 amino acids: CSGSTGEKRPTQYF. The CDR3 region has the DNA TGCAGTGGATCGACAGGGGAGAAAAGGCCGACGCAGTATTTT.

This clonotype was counted many times. V gene TRBV4-3 combines with J gene TRBJ2-3; perhaps TRBD2 as D (5 bases). The germline gives CDR1 LGHNA, CDR2 YSLEER. V lost 1 base and J lost 6, with 11 bases in between. CDR3 length equals 14 residues. The CDR3 loop reads CASSQGELGDTQYF. DNA of the CDR3: TGCGCCAGCAGCCAAGGGGAACTAGGGGATACGCAGTATTTT.

Of note for this clonotype: A much larger clone lies a single base off, so this may be a read error. The chain has TRBV6-5 and TRBJ1-4, with TRBD1 matching 10 bases. CDR1 and CDR2 from the germline V gene are MNHEY and SVGAGI. This CDR3 is 14 amino acids long. V gave up 6 bases and J gave up 9 bases; unmatched junction bases: 7. As DNA, the CDR3 is TGTGCCAGCAGCCCCTCGGGACAGGGGAAAAAACTGTTTTTT. Its protein is CASSPSGQGKKLFF.

A few counts support this clonotype. The chain carries TRBV27 and TRBJ2-1; tentatively, D is TRBD1 or TRBD2 (5 bases each). The closer fit of TRBJ2-5 to the DNA end suggests the J call may be wrong. CDR3 length: 13 amino acids. Germline V lookup: CDR1 MNHEY, CDR2 SMNVEV (reference sequence). Here the CDR3 DNA reads TGTGCCAGCAGTTTTCCAGGGACGGAGACCCAGTACTTC. This encodes CASSFPGTETQYF.

The chain couples TRBV20-1 to TRBJ2-7; D tentatively fits TRBD1 or TRBD2 (5 bases each). Trimming pared 0 bases from V and 4 bases from J, leaving 13 bases between. The CDR3 spans 14 residues. From germline, CDR1 is DFQATT and CDR2 SNEGSKA (reference sequence). The CDR3 DNA is TGCAGTGCTAGAGATATCACGGGGCAGTACGAGCAGTACTTC. Protein sequence: CSARDITGQYEQYF.

The J gene is TRBJ2-1, the V gene TRBV20-1; the match to TRBD2 covers 8 bases. Germline values: CDR1 DFQATT, CDR2 SNEGSKA (reference sequence). This CDR3 region has 12 residues. The junction had 8 bases not matched to a gene; V was cut back by 7 bases and J by 9 bases. The CDR3 loop is CSGDGRAGEQFF. The CDR3, as DNA: TGCAGTGGAGACGGGAGGGCCGGTGAGCAGTTCTTC.

The sample holds a few counts of this clonotype. The J gene is TRBJ2-5, the V gene TRBV4-2; D gene uncertain. From germline, CDR1 is LGHNA and CDR2 YNFKEQ. V was trimmed by 6 bases and J by 7 bases, leaving 15 bases between them. The CDR3 loop spans 13 amino acids. CDR3 residues: CASSYTSLTTQYF. Written as DNA, the CDR3 is TGTGCCAGCAGTTACACATCCCTAACGACCCAGTACTTC.

This clonotype was observed a handful of times. The J gene is TRBJ2-2, the V gene TRBV4-3, with D possibly matching TRBD1 (5 bases). There are 17 residues in the CDR3. Trimming shortened V by 0 bases and J by 3 bases, and 14 bases separated the two germline ends. From germline, CDR1 is LGHNA and CDR2 YSLEER. The CDR3: CASSQDREDTYTGELFF. CDR3 bases: TGCGCCAGCAGCCAAGATCGTGAGGACACTTACACCGGGGAGCTGTTTTTT.

This chain uses TRBV18 with TRBJ2-5, with 8 bases that match TRBD2. V lost 0 bases and J lost 4; bases outside the gene matches: 4. The germline gives CDR1 KGHSH, CDR2 LQKENI. The CDR3 consists of 15 residues. Written as DNA, the CDR3 is TGTGCCAGCTCACCACCTCAAGGACTAGCAGAGACCCAGTACTTC. Translated, it gives CASSPPQGLAETQYF. The variable domain in full, with the rest retrieved from reference TRBV18 and TRBJ2-5, is NAGVMQNPRHLVRRRGQEARLRCSPMKGHSHVYWYRQLPEEGLKFMVYLQKENIIDESGMPKERFSAEFPKEGPSILRIQQVVRGDSAAYFCASSPPQGLAETQYFGPGTRLLVL.